This TCR beta chain was captured in a study of immune characterization of retroperitoneal liposarcoma. The CDR3 is 16 residues long. Germline V gene sequence: CDR1 MNHNS, CDR2 SASEGT. This clonotype was counted at least ten times. TCRdb passed the PCR reads through MiXCR, listing each CDR3 protein once. The table includes about 9,200 distinct CDR3 sequences, around a quarter detected once. Sequencing input: tumor tissue. The chain links TRBV6-1 to TRBJ2-1; D possibly corresponds to TRBD2 (5 bases). The end of the DNA fits TRBJ2-7 better, so the J call may be wrong. The sequence was collected from a female donor with retroperitoneal liposarcoma. The CDR3 spells CASSEGDGSDSYEQYF. The CDR3 bases are TGTGCCAGCAGTGAAGGAGATGGTAGCGACTCCTACGAGCAGTACTTC.